This T cell receptor beta chain came from a study of cytomegalovirus exposure and HLA in healthy donors. Study background: In a later analysis, the roughly 120 validation repertoires were reported to have used the same platform as the 550 to 850 first-cohort repertoires. Broader study findings: In vitro assays verified that three CMV-associated chains recognized CMV antigens specifically. Reports described diagnosis of cytomegalovirus status by the classifier as highly specific and sensitive.

Sequenced by immunoSEQ multiplex PCR; TCRdb stores in-frame clones only, minus some. The table shows 200,000 to 250,000 clones, with about 86% occurring only once. Note on this clone: Antigen specificity is unknown.

Germline V lookup: CDR1 ENHRY, CDR2 SYGVKD. Between the trimmed V and J ends, which lost 7 bases and 5 bases, there was a span of 11 bases. The CDR3 consists of 13 residues. The chain has TRBV10-3 and TRBJ1-4; D is perhaps TRBD1 (6 bases). The TCR comes from a woman between 18 and 29 years old in good health and CMV-seronegative. The sample taken for sequencing was PBMCs. CDR3 in amino acids: CAIKNRENEKLFF. The CDR3 bases are TGTGCCATCAAGAACAGGGAAAATGAAAAACTGTTTTTT.